The 26 T cell receptor beta chains listed next were all sequenced from one sample in a study of T-cell reconstitution after alpha-beta-depleted transplantation in children. Unique molecular identifiers tagged the TCRbeta library. Each CDR3 protein is one row after TCRdb ran MiXCR on the PCR reads. Of about 580,000 distinct CDR3 sequences listed, roughly 23% are singletons. The source was PBMCs, mostly from graft donor cells, collected 360 days after TCRalphabeta/CD19-depleted stem cell transplant. These receptors came from a boy younger than two who had a stem cell transplant for acute myeloid leukemia, so the T cells may come from the graft donor.

This clonotype was counted at least ten times. The chain has TRBV20-1 and TRBJ2-2; the D is unclear. The CDR3 has 14 amino acids. Germline assignment: CDR1 DFQATT and CDR2 SNEGSKA (reference sequence). Trimming took 6 bases from V and 5 from J, leaving 16 bases between them. The CDR3 is CSAKDLGKTGELFF. In nucleotides, the CDR3 is TGCAGTGCCAAGGACCTTGGGAAGACCGGGGAGCTGTTTTTT.

This clonotype has more than one count but fewer than ten. The V and J genes are TRBV20-1 and TRBJ2-1; 10 nucleotides agree with TRBD2. Germline assignment: CDR1 DFQATT and CDR2 SNEGSKA (reference sequence). Trimming removed 0 bases from V and 14 bases from J; junction bases left unmatched: 13. This CDR3 is 15 amino acids long. The DNA for the CDR3 is TGCAGTGCTAGAGACCCGGGACTAGCGTCCCGTATGGAGTTCTTC. It encodes CSARDPGLASRMEFF.

The chain combines TRBV11-2 with TRBJ1-5; 7 nucleotides align to TRBD1. J lost 2 bases, V lost 0 bases, and 10 bases had no gene match. This CDR3 comprises 18 residues. CDR1 and CDR2 (germline): SGHAT, FQNNGV. CDR3 residues: CASSLDPTHDRGNQPQHF. The CDR3 nucleotides are TGTGCCAGCAGCTTAGATCCAACCCATGACAGGGGCAATCAGCCCCAGCATTTT.

The genes are TRBV5-1 and TRBJ1-1; no firm D call. The CDR3 is 14 amino acids. Trimming removed 4 bases from V and 0 bases from J, with 10 bases in between. CDR1 is SGHRS and CDR2 is YFSETQ in the germline V gene. The CDR3 sequence: CASSPKPLNTEAFF. The CDR3 DNA is TGCGCCAGCAGCCCCAAACCATTGAACACTGAAGCTTTCTTT.

This clonotype was detected a few times. The chain carries TRBV7-9 and TRBJ2-3, with TRBD2 matching 11 bases. The germline V gene has CDR1 SEHNR and CDR2 FQNEAQ (reference sequence). V lost 5 bases and J lost 2; bases outside the gene matches: 6. CDR3 length equals 16 residues. This CDR3 is CASSAGLADYTDTQYF. CDR3 DNA: TGTGCCAGCAGCGCGGGACTAGCGGACTACACAGATACGCAGTATTTT.

The chain employs TRBV29-1 and TRBJ1-2; TRBD1 matches 7 bases. Germline V gene sequence: CDR1 SQVTM, CDR2 ANQGSEA. Trimming cost V 6 bases and J 7 bases; bases outside gene matches: 11. This CDR3 has 13 amino acids. As DNA, the CDR3 is TGCAGCGTCGGAGACAGGGAGCTAGGTGGCTACACCTTC. This sequence encodes CSVGDRELGGYTF.

This chain joins TRBV6-1 and TRBJ1-5, with no clear D. Per the germline V gene, CDR1 is MNHNS and CDR2 is SASEGT. The CDR3 runs to 12 residues. V lost 2 bases and J 4 bases, leaving 3 bases between the germline ends. CDR3 sequence: CASSEWNQPQHF. CDR3 nucleotides: TGTGCCAGCAGTGAATGGAATCAGCCCCAGCATTTT.

Ten or more counts support this clonotype. The chain couples TRBV29-1 to TRBJ2-3, with 9 nucleotides matching TRBD1. From germline, CDR1 is SQVTM and CDR2 ANQGSEA. V shed 7 bases and J 5 bases; nucleotides not matched to a gene: 10. The CDR3 extends over 14 amino acids. CDR3 nucleotides: TGCAGCGCCCCGGGACAGGGTAACGTAGATACGCAGTATTTT. Translation gives CSAPGQGNVDTQYF.

The table lists this clonotype with a few counts. The chain carries TRBV12-3 or TRBV12-4 and TRBJ1-5, with D perhaps matching TRBD1 (5 bases). The CDR3 is made up of 14 amino acids. Trimming pared 4 bases from V and 0 bases from J, leaving 7 bases between. CDR3 protein: CASSWGTSNQPQHF. CDR3 in DNA: TGTGCCAGCAGTTGGGGGACTAGCAATCAGCCCCAGCATTTT.

This clonotype was counted many times. The chain links TRBV20-1 to TRBJ2-1; D might be TRBD1 (5 bases). With 1 base removed from V and 9 bases from J, the gap between germline ends came to 10 bases. In germline, CDR1 is DFQATT, CDR2 SNEGSKA (reference sequence). This CDR3 has 12 residues. Here the CDR3 DNA reads TGCAGTGCTAGAGGCAGGGTCGGTGAGCAGTTCTTC. Encoded protein: CSARGRVGEQFF.

The chain has TRBV12-3 or TRBV12-4 and TRBJ1-1; no clear D gene. The CDR3 sequence is 13 residues long. V was cut by 5 bases and J by 1 base, with 8 bases left in between. The CDR3 here is CASSIYENTEAFF. Written as DNA, the CDR3 is TGTGCCAGCAGTATTTATGAGAACACTGAAGCTTTCTTT.

The chain is built from TRBV4-2 and TRBJ2-3, with TRBD2 matching over 8 bases. The CDR3 loop spans 16 amino acids. V shed 1 base, J shed 8 bases, and the junction held 11 bases outside the gene matches. Per the germline V gene, CDR1 is LGHNA and CDR2 is YNFKEQ. The CDR3 is CASSQVVSGDPGTQYF. CDR3 bases: TGTGCCAGCAGCCAAGTAGTTAGCGGGGACCCGGGTACGCAGTATTTT.

At least ten counts were recorded for this clonotype. This chain links TRBV20-1 with TRBJ2-3, with D uncertain. Germline V lookup: CDR1 DFQATT, CDR2 SNEGSKA (reference sequence). The CDR3 length is 11 residues. The V end was cut by 3 bases, the J end by 4 bases, with 5 bases between. In DNA, the CDR3 is TGCAGTGCTAGTATCCCAGATACGCAGTATTTT. Translating it yields CSASIPDTQYF.

The table lists this clonotype with a few counts. V and J are TRBV20-1 and TRBJ1-2, with TRBD1 matching 9 bases. In germline, CDR1 is DFQATT, CDR2 SNEGSKA (reference sequence). The trim removed 3 bases at V and 3 bases at J, leaving 5 bases unmatched. CDR3 length: 14 residues. DNA for the CDR3: TGCAGTGCTAGGGCCGGGACAGGGTACTATGGCTACACCTTC. Its translation: CSARAGTGYYGYTF.

This clonotype was found a few times. This chain joins TRBV20-1 and TRBJ2-1; D uncertain. CDR3 length: 13 residues. CDR1 is DFQATT, CDR2 SNEGSKA, per germline (reference sequence). Trimming stripped 3 bases from V and 4 bases from J, with 10 bases between. CDR3 loop: CSASPDAYNEQFF. In nucleotides, the CDR3 is TGCAGTGCTAGCCCCGACGCATACAATGAGCAGTTCTTC.

This clonotype was found a few times. The rearrangement uses TRBV20-1 and TRBJ1-2; D call uncertain. Germline V gene sequence: CDR1 DFQATT, CDR2 SNEGSKA (reference sequence). Trimming took off 0 bases at V and 0 bases at J, with 8 bases between the two ends. The CDR3 spans 14 residues. Here the CDR3 reads CSARERISNYGYTF. The CDR3 DNA follows: TGCAGTGCTAGAGAAAGGATTTCTAACTATGGCTACACCTTC.

CDR3 residues: CSVEGGTEQYF. In DNA form, the CDR3 reads TGCAGCGTTGAGGGGGGGACCGAGCAGTACTTC. V usage is TRBV29-1 and J usage is TRBJ2-7; 7 bases are a match to TRBD2. From germline, CDR1 is SQVTM and CDR2 ANQGSEA. This CDR3 is built from 11 residues. V shed 3 bases, J shed 6 bases, and the junction held 2 bases outside the gene matches.

The J gene is TRBJ2-6, the V gene TRBV7-8; either TRBD1 or TRBD2 may supply D (7 bases each). From germline, CDR1 is SGHVS and CDR2 FQNEAQ. Deletions cut 2 bases from V and 3 bases from J, with 11 bases between. This CDR3 spans 16 amino acids. CDR3 nucleotides: TGTGCCAGCAGCTTACAGGGGGGGCTTGGGGCCAACGTCCTGACTTTC. It codes for CASSLQGGLGANVLTF.

In DNA, the CDR3 is TGTGCCAGCAGTGAATTTGAAAGGCGGCGCGTGTTCCAAGAGACCCAGTACTTC. Amino acid sequence: CASSEFERRRVFQETQYF. This sequence joins TRBV25-1 and TRBJ2-5; D gene unclear. The V end was cut by 1 base, the J end by 1 base, with 19 bases between. CDR3 length equals 18 residues. The germline V gene encodes CDR1 MGHDK and CDR2 SYGVNS.

This clonotype was counted ten times or more. This chain joins TRBV12-3 or TRBV12-4 and TRBJ2-2; D may correspond to TRBD1 or TRBD2 (5 bases each). The CDR3 sequence is 17 residues long. The V end was cut by 5 bases, the J end by 3 bases, with 19 bases between. The CDR3 is CASSIPRTGRDTGELFF. The CDR3 nucleotides are TGTGCCAGCAGTATCCCCAGGACGGGGCGGGACACCGGGGAGCTGTTTTTT.

This chain links TRBV20-1 with TRBJ2-2; D not resolved. CDR1 and CDR2 from the germline V gene are DFQATT and SNEGSKA (reference sequence). Trimming shortened V by 1 base and J by 4 bases, and 10 bases separated the two germline ends. The CDR3 is 14 residues long. The CDR3 coding sequence is TGCAGTGCTAGAGGTCGAGACGCCACCGGGGAGCTGTTTTTT. Protein sequence: CSARGRDATGELFF.

This clonotype was observed at least ten times. The genes are TRBV20-1 and TRBJ2-7; TRBD1 agrees at 7 bases. The CDR3 totals 12 residues. The germline V gene has CDR1 DFQATT and CDR2 SNEGSKA (reference sequence). V lost 4 bases to trimming and J lost 7 bases; unmatched junction nucleotides: 7. CDR3 bases: TGCAGTGCTAAGGAGAACAGGGGTGAGCAGTACGTC. Translated, it gives CSAKENRGEQYV.

This clonotype showed up many times. The chain joins TRBV29-1 to TRBJ1-1; 7 bases fit TRBD1. J lost 1 base, V lost 4 bases, and 12 bases had no gene match. The CDR3 has 16 residues. CDR1 and CDR2 from the germline V gene are SQVTM and ANQGSEA. CDR3 protein: CSVAAVRGQPNTEAFF. The CDR3 nucleotides are TGCAGCGTTGCGGCTGTTAGGGGACAGCCGAACACTGAAGCTTTCTTT.

This clonotype was counted only a few times. This chain connects TRBV7-8 to TRBJ1-2; TRBD1 is a possible D gene (6 bases). The CDR3 is 15 amino acids. The V gene's germline CDR1 is SGHVS and CDR2 FQNEAQ. Trimming took off 4 bases at V and 4 bases at J, with 16 bases between the two ends. As DNA, the CDR3 is TGTGCCAGCAGCTCCGCCGTTCAGGGGAGCTATGGCTACACCTTC. Translating it yields CASSSAVQGSYGYTF. Combining the CDR3 with reference TRBV7-8 and TRBJ1-2 gives the whole variable domain GAGVSQSPRYKVAKRGQDVALRCDPISGHVSLFWYQQALGQGPEFLTYFQNEAQLDKSGLPSDRFFAERPEGSVSTLKIQRTQQEDSAVYLCASSSAVQGSYGYTFGSGTRLTVV.

The J gene is TRBJ2-2, the V gene TRBV5-5, with TRBD2 as a possible D gene (5 bases). Per germline, CDR1 SGHKS and CDR2 YYEKEE (reference sequence). The CDR3 runs 13 residues. Trimming stripped 1 base from V and 6 bases from J, with 7 bases between. The CDR3 DNA reads as TGTGCCAGCAGCTTGTTCGGGGCCGGGGAGCTGTTTTTT. This translates into CASSLFGAGELFF. Full variable domain (missing parts from reference TRBV5-5 and TRBJ2-2): DAGVTQSPTHLIKTRGQQVTLRCSPISGHKSVSWYQQVLGQGPQFIFQYYEKEERGRGNFPDRFSARQFPNYSSELNVNALLLGDSALYLCASSLFGAGELFFGEGSRLTVL.

The sample holds many counts of this clonotype. CDR3 sequence: CASSFNAGDEQFF. DNA of the CDR3: TGTGCCAGCAGCTTCAACGCGGGGGATGAGCAGTTCTTC. The V and J genes are TRBV5-5 and TRBJ2-1; 7 bases align to TRBD2. The CDR3 totals 13 residues. The ends lost 2 bases at V and 8 bases at J; junction bases unmatched: 4. The germline V gene encodes CDR1 SGHKS and CDR2 YYEKEE (reference sequence).